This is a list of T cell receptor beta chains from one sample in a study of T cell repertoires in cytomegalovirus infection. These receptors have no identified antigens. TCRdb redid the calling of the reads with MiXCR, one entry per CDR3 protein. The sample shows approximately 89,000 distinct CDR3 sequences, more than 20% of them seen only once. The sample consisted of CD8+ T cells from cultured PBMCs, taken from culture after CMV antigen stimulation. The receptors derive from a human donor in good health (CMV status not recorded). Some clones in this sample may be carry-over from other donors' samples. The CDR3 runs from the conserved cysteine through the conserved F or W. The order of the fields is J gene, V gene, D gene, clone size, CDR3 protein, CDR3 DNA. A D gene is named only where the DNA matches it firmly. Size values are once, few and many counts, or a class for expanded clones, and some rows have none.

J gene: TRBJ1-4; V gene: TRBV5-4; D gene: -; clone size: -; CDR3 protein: CASRPGVNEKLFF; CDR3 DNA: TGTGCCAGCAGGCCCGGGGTAAATGAAAAACTGTTTTTT
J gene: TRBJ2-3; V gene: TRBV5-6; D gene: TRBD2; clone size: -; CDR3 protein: CASSSTLAGGSDTQYF; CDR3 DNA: TGTGCCAGCAGCTCGACCCTAGCGGGAGGATCAGATACGCAGTATTTT
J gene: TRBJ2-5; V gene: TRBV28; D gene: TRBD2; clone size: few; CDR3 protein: CASSLERGGRETQYF; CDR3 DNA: TGTGCCAGCAGTTTGGAGCGGGGGGGCCGAGAGACCCAGTACTTC
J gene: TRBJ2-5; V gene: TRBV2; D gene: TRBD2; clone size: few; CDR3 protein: CASPGGQETQYF; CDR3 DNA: TGTGCCAGCCCCGGGGGGCAAGAGACCCAGTACTTC
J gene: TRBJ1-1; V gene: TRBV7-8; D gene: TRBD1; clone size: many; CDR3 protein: CASSSPDRVTMNTEAFF; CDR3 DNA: TGTGCCAGCAGTTCTCCAGACAGGGTAACTATGAACACTGAAGCTTTCTTT
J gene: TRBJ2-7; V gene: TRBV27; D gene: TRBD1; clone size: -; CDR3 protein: CASRPDREIYEQYF; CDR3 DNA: TGTGCCAGCAGACCCGACAGGGAAATTTACGAGCAGTACTTC
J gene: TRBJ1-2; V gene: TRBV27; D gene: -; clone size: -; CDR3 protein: CASSLGGLDGYTF; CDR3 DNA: TGTGCCAGCAGTTTGGGGGGTTTGGATGGCTACACCTTC
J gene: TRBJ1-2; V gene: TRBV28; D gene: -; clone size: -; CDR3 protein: CASSWSEYGYTF; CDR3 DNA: TGTGCCAGCAGTTGGTCGGAGTATGGCTACACCTTC
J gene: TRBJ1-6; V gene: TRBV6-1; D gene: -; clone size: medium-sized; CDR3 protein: CASSEGEGSFSPLHF; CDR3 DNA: TGTGCCAGCAGTGAAGGAGAGGGGAGTTTTTCACCCCTCCACTTT
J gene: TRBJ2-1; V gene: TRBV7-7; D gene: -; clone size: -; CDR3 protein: CASSYRGGEQFF; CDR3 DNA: TGTGCTAGCAGCTACCGAGGCGGTGAGCAGTTCTTC
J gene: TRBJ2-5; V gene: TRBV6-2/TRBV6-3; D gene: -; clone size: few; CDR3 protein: CASGRETQYF; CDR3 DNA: TGTGCCAGCGGACGGGAGACCCAGTACTTC
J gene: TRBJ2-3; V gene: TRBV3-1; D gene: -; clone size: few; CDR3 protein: CASRPGGTDTQYF; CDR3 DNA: TGTGCCAGCAGGCCGGGAGGCACAGATACGCAGTATTTT
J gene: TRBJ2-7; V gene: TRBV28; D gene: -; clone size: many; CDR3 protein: CASRGTYGTWQYF; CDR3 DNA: TGTGCCAGCAGGGGGACCTATGGGACTTGGCAGTACTTC
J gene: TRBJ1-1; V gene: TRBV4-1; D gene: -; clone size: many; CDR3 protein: CASSQGMNTEAFF; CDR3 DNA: TGCGCCAGCAGCCAGGGAATGAACACTGAAGCTTTCTTT
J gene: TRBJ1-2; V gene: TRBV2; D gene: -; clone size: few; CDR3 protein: CASSAPTGYGYTF; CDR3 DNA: TGTGCCAGCAGTGCCCCGACAGGTTATGGCTACACCTTC
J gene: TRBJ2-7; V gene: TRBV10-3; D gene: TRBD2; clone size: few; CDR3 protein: CAIAGGYEQYF; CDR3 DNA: TGTGCCATCGCGGGAGGGTACGAGCAGTACTTC
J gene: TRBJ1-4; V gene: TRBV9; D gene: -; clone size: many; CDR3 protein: CASSVGDGSSGKLFF; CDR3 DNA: TGTGCCAGCAGCGTAGGGGACGGAAGTAGCGGAAAACTGTTTTTT
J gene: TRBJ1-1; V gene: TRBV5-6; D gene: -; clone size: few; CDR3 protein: CASSSNTEAFF; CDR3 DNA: TGTGCCAGCAGCTCTAACACTGAAGCTTTCTTT
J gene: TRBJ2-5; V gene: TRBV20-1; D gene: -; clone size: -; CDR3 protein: CSASTSGVETQYF; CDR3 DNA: TGCAGTGCTAGCACGTCAGGGGTAGAGACCCAGTACTTC
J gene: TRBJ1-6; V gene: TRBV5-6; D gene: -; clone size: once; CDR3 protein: CASSLAGGAEDSYNSPLHF; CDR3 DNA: TGTGCCAGCAGCTTGGCCGGGGGGGCGGAGGACTCCTATAATTCACCCCTCCACTTT
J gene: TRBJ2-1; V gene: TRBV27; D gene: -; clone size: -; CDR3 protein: CASGAGNEQFF; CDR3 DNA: TGTGCCAGCGGGGCGGGCAATGAGCAGTTCTTC
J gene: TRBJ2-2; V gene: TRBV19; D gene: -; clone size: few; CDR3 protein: CASQQIRELTGELFF; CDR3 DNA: TGTGCCAGCCAACAGATCAGGGAGCTCACCGGGGAGCTGTTTTTT
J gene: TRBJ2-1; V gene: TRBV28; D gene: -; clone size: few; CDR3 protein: CATRGSSYNEQFF; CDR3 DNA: TGTGCCACCCGGGGGAGCTCCTACAATGAGCAGTTCTTC
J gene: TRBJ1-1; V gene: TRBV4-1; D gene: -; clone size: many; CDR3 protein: CASSEVNTEAFF; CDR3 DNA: TGCGCCAGCAGTGAGGTCAACACTGAAGCTTTCTTT
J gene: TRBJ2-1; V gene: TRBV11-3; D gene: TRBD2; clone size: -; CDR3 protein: CASSHRTSGLYNEQFF; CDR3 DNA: TGTGCCAGCAGCCATCGGACTAGCGGCTTATACAATGAGCAGTTCTTC
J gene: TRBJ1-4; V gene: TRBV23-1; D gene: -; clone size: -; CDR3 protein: CASSQRGRHDGEKLFF; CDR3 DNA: TGCGCCAGCAGTCAGAGGGGCAGACACGACGGTGAAAAACTGTTTTTT
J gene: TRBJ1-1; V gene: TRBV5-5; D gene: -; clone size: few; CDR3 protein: CASSSNTVNTEAFF; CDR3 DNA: TGTGCCAGCAGCTCAAACACAGTGAACACTGAAGCTTTCTTT
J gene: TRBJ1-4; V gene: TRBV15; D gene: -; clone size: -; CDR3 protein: CATSRPYFNEKLFF; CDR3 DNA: TGTGCCACCAGCAGACCTTATTTTAATGAAAAACTGTTTTTT
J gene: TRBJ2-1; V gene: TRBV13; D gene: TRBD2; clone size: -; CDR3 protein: CASSYGIAGGTYNEQFF; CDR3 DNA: TGTGCCAGCAGCTATGGGATCGCGGGGGGGACCTACAATGAGCAGTTCTTC
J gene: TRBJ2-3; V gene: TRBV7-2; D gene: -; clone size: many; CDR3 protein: CASRATPFRRTDTQYF; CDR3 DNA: TGTGCCAGCAGGGCCACACCGTTCCGGAGGACAGATACGCAGTATTTT
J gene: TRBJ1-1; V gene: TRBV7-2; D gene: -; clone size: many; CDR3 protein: CASSLGGTTEAFF; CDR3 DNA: TGTGCCAGCAGCTTAGGAGGAACCACTGAAGCTTTCTTT
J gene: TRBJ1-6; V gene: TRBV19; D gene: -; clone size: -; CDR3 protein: CASSEGRGNSPLHF; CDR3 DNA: TGTGCCAGTAGTGAGGGACGCGGGAATTCACCCCTCCACTTT
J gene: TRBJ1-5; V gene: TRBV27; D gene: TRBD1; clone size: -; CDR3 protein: CASSPGQGPGQPQHF; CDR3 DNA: TGTGCCAGCAGTCCGGGACAGGGGCCGGGTCAGCCCCAGCATTTT
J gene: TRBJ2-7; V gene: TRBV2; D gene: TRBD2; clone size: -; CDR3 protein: CASSVASGAYEQYF; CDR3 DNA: TGTGCCAGCAGTGTTGCGAGCGGGGCCTACGAGCAGTACTTC
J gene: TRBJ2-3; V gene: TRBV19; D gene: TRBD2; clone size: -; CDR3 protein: CASSLVAGDTQYF; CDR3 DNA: TGTGCCAGTAGTTTGGTAGCGGGAGATACGCAGTATTTT
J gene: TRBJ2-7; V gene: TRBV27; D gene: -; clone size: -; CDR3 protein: CASSLTGGEQYF; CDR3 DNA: TGTGCCAGCAGTTTAACGGGCGGGGAGCAGTACTTC
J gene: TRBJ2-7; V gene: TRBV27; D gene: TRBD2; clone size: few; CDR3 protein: CASSRTSGSHEQYF; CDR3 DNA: TGTGCCAGCAGTCGGACTAGCGGGAGCCACGAGCAGTACTTC
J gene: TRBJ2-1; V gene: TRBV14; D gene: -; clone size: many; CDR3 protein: CASSQDPGDSYNEQFF; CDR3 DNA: TGTGCCAGCAGCCAAGATCCCGGTGATAGTTACAATGAGCAGTTCTTC
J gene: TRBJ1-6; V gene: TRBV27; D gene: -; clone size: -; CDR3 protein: CASQFGPTLHF; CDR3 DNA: TGTGCCAGTCAATTCGGTCCTACTCTCCACTTT
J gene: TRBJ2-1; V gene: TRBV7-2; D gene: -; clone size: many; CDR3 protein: CASSFHGALGEYEQFF; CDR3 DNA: TGTGCCAGCAGCTTCCACGGTGCGCTAGGGGAATATGAGCAGTTCTTC
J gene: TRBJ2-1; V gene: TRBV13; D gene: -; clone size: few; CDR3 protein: CASSFRPSSYNEQFF; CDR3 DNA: TGTGCCAGCAGCTTCCGTCCCAGCTCCTACAATGAGCAGTTCTTC
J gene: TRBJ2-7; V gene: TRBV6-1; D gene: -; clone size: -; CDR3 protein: CASTRTYEQYF; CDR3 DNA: TGTGCCAGCACGAGGACCTACGAGCAGTACTTC
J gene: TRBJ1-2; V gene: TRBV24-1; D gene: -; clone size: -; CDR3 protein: CATSDFPHYGYTF; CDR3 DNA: TGTGCCACCAGTGATTTCCCCCACTATGGCTACACCTTC
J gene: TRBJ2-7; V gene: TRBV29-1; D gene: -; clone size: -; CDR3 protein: CSVEEATGLYEQYF; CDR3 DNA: TGCAGCGTTGAAGAAGCGACAGGTCTCTACGAGCAGTACTTC
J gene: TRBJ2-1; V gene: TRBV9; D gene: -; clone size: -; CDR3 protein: CASSERGSWDEQFF; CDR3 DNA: TGTGCCAGCAGCGAGAGGGGCTCCTGGGATGAGCAGTTCTTC
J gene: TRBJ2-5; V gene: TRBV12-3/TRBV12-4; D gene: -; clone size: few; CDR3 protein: CASSFPAVETQYF; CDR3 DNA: TGTGCCAGCAGTTTCCCCGCGGTAGAGACCCAGTACTTC
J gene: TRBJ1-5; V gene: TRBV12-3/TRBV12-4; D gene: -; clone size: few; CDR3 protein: CASRTTGVNQPQHF; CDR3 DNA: TGTGCCAGCAGGACTACAGGCGTTAATCAGCCCCAGCATTTT
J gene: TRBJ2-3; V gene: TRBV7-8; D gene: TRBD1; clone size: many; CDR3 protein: CASSIDRDKGTDTQYF; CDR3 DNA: TGTGCCAGCAGCATCGACAGGGACAAGGGCACAGATACGCAGTATTTT
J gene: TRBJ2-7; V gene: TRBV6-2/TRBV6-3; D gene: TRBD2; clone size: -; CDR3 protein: CASRTSGSHYEQYF; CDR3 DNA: TGTGCCAGCAGGACTAGCGGGAGTCATTACGAGCAGTACTTC
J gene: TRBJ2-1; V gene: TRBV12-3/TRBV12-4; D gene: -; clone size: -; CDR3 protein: CASSSRQGGNNEQFF; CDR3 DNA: TGTGCCAGCAGTTCCCGACAGGGAGGTAACAATGAGCAGTTCTTC
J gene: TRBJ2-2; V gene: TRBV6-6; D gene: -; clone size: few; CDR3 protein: CASSWNRGTNTGELFF; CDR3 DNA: TGTGCCAGCAGTTGGAACCGGGGAACGAACACCGGGGAGCTGTTTTTT
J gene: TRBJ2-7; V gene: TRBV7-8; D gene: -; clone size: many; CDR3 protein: CASSLELRYEQYF; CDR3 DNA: TGTGCCAGCAGCTTAGAACTGCGCTACGAGCAGTACTTC
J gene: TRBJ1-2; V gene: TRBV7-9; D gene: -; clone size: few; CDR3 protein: CASSSGAFKQIGYTF; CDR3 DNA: TGTGCCAGCAGCTCCGGGGCCTTCAAGCAAATTGGCTACACCTTC
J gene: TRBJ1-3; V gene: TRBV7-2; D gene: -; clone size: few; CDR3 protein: CASSLGAGDGNTIYF; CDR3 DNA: TGTGCCAGCAGCTTAGGCGCAGGCGATGGAAACACCATATATTTT
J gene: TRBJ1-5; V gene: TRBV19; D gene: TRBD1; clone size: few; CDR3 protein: CASRRTGGNYSNQPQHF; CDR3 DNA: TGTGCCAGTCGAAGGACAGGGGGCAACTATAGCAATCAGCCCCAGCATTTT